This TCR beta chain was sequenced in a study of T cells after yellow fever vaccination. CDR3 length equals 13 residues. CDR1 is MNHEY, CDR2 SVGEGT, per germline. The ends lost 6 bases at V and 11 bases at J; junction bases unmatched: 12. In TCRdb, the 5' RACE reads were re-called with MiXCR into one record per CDR3 protein. The repertoire holds under 400,000 distinct CDR3 sequences, with approximately 13% as singletons. The chain joins TRBV6-2 or TRBV6-3 to TRBJ1-1, with 7 bases lining up with TRBD1. Specimen: CD4+ T cells sorted from PBMCs, collected 15 days after the yellow fever booster vaccination. The clonotype was recovered from a man aged 18 to 35 who received the YFV17D yellow fever vaccine. Here the CDR3 DNA reads TGTGCCAGCAGGGGGACAGTAACAAATCAGGCTTTCTTT. Its protein product is CASRGTVTNQAFF.